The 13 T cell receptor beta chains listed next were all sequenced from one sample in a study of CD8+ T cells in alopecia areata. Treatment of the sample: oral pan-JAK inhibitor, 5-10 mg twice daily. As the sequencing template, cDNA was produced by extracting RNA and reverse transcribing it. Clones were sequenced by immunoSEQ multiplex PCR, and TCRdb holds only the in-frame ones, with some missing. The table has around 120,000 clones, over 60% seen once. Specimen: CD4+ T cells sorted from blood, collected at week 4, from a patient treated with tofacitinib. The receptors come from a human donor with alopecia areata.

The CDR3 reads CASSQEIISGQGDNEQFF. CDR3 DNA sequence: TGCGCCAGCAGCCAAGAAATTATATCGGGACAGGGTGACAATGAGCAGTTCTTC. The chain recombines TRBV4-1 with TRBJ2-1; 9 bases align to TRBD1. Germline values: CDR1 MGHRA, CDR2 YSYEKL. The J segment lost 5 bases and the V segment lost 0 bases, leaving 11 bases of the junction unmatched. CDR3 length equals 18 residues.

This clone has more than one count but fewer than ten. The CDR3 sequence is CASRGQYFTEAFF. In DNA, the CDR3 is TGTGCCAGCAGAGGACAGTACTTCACTGAAGCTTTCTTT. The chain carries TRBV2 and TRBJ1-1, with a weak D call TRBD1 (6 bases). CDR3 length equals 13 residues. Germline CDR1 SNHLY, CDR2 FYNNEI. V was pared by 6 bases and J by 4 bases, with 12 bases between.

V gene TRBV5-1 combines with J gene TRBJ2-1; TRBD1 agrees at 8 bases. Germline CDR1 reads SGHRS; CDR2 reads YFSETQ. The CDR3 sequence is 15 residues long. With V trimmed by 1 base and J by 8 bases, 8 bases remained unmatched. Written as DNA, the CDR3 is TGCGCCAGCAGCTTGTATTGGACAGGGTTGGATGAGCAGTTCTTC. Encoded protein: CASSLYWTGLDEQFF.

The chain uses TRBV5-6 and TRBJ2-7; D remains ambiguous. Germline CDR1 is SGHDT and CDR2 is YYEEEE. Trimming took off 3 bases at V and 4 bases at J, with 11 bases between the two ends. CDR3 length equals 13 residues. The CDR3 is CASSSVSGYEQYF. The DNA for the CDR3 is TGTGCCAGCAGCTCGGTAAGTGGATACGAGCAGTACTTC.

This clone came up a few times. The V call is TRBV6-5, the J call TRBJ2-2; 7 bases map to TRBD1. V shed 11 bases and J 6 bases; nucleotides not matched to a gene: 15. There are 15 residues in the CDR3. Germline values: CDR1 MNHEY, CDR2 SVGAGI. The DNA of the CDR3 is TGTGCCTCCGGCGACAGGGTCGGTTTTTCCGGGGAGCTGTTTTTT. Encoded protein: CASGDRVGFSGELFF.

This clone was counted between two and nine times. The CDR3 loop is CASSLEGASGNTIYF. The CDR3 DNA reads as TGTGCCAGCAGTTTAGAGGGGGCGTCTGGAAACACCATATATTTT. The chain combines TRBV28 with TRBJ1-3, with 7 positions matching TRBD1. The J segment lost 1 base and the V segment lost 2 bases, leaving 2 bases of the junction unmatched. The CDR3 covers 15 residues. The germline gives CDR1 MDHEN, CDR2 SYDVKM.

The DNA of the CDR3 is TGTGCCTGGCGGGACACCTACGCCTATGGCTACACCTTC. This encodes CAWRDTYAYGYTF. The J gene is TRBJ1-2, the V gene TRBV30; D may be TRBD1 (6 bases). Trimming took off 5 bases at V and 4 bases at J, with 14 bases between the two ends. The CDR3 length is 13 residues. Germline assignment: CDR1 GTSNPN and CDR2 SVGIG (reference sequence). The variable domain in full, completed from reference TRBV30 and TRBJ1-2, reads SQTIHQWPATLVQPVGSPLSLECTVEGTSNPNLYWYRQAAGRGLQLLFYSVGIGQISSEVPQNLSASRPQDRQFILSSKKLLLSDSGFYLCAWRDTYAYGYTFGSGTRLTVV.

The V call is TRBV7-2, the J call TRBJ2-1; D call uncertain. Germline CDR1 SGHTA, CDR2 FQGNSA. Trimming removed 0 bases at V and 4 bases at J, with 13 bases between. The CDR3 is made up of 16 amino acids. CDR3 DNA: TGTGCCAGCAGCTTAGCGTGGAGCGTAGGGTACAATGAGCAGTTCTTC. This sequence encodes CASSLAWSVGYNEQFF. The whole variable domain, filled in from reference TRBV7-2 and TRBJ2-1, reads GAGVSQSPSNKVTEKGKDVELRCDPISGHTALYWYRQSLGQGLEFLIYFQGNSAPDKSGLPSDRFSAERTGGSVSTLTIQRTQQEDSAVYLCASSLAWSVGYNEQFFGPGTRLTVL.

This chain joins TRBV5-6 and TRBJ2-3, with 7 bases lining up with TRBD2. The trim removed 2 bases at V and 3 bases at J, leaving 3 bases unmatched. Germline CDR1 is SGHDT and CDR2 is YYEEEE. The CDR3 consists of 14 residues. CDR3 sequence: CASSFRGVTDTQYF. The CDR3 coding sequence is TGTGCCAGCAGCTTCCGGGGGGTGACAGATACGCAGTATTTT.

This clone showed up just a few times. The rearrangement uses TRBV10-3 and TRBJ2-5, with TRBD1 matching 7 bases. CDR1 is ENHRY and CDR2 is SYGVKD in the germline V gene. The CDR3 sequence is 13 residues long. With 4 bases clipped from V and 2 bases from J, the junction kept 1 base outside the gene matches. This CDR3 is CAISAGQQETQYF. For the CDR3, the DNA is TGTGCCATCAGTGCGGGACAGCAAGAGACCCAGTACTTC.

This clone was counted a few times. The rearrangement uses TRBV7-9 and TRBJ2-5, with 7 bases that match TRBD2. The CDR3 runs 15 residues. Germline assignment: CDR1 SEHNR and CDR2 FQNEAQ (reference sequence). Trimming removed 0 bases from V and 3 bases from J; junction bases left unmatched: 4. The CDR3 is CASSLAGGAEETQYF. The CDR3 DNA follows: TGTGCCAGCAGCTTAGCGGGAGGGGCAGAAGAGACCCAGTACTTC.

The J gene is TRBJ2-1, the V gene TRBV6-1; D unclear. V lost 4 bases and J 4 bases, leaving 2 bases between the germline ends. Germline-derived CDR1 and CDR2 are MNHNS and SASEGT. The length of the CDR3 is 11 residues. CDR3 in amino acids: CASSAYNEQFF. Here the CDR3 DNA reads TGTGCCAGCAGTGCATACAATGAGCAGTTCTTC.

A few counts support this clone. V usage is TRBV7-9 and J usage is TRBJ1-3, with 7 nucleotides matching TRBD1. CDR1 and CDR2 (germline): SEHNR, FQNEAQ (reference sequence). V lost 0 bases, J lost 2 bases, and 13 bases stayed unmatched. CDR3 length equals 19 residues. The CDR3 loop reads CASSLAQTEQGTPGNTIYF. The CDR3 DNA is TGTGCCAGCAGCTTAGCCCAAACCGAACAGGGGACGCCTGGAAACACCATATATTTT.